These T cell receptor beta chains were read from a single sample in a study of blood T cell repertoires in COVID-19. Profiled with immunoSEQ multiplex PCR; TCRdb holds only in-frame clones, not every one. The sample lists some 120,000 clones, about four fifths occurring once. The source material was peripheral blood. Receptors were obtained from a woman aged 45-65 years with acute or convalescent COVID-19. Both conserved end residues are part of each CDR3. Fields, in order: clone size, J gene, D gene, V gene, CDR3 protein, CDR3 DNA. A D gene is named only where the DNA matches it firmly. Clone size appears in some rows only: once, few, many, or a class for an expanded clone.

clone_size: once
j_call: TRBJ1-3
d_call: NA
v_call: TRBV28
cdr3_aa: CASSLQGSSGNTIYF
cdr3_nt: TGTGCCAGCAGTTTACAGGGAAGCTCTGGAAACACCATATATTTT

clone_size: NA
j_call: TRBJ1-3
d_call: NA
v_call: TRBV12-5
cdr3_aa: CASKPGPGNTIYF
cdr3_nt: TGTGCTAGTAAACCAGGGCCTGGAAACACCATATATTTT

clone_size: NA
j_call: TRBJ2-3
d_call: NA
v_call: TRBV9
cdr3_aa: CASSVEVGFTDTQYF
cdr3_nt: TGTGCCAGCAGCGTAGAGGTGGGCTTCACAGATACGCAGTATTTT

clone_size: NA
j_call: TRBJ2-7
d_call: NA
v_call: TRBV6-5
cdr3_aa: CASSREPYEQYF
cdr3_nt: TGTGCCAGCAGCAGGGAACCCTACGAGCAGTACTTC

clone_size: NA
j_call: TRBJ1-5
d_call: TRBD1
v_call: TRBV19
cdr3_aa: CASSLGQGQPQHF
cdr3_nt: TGTGCCAGTAGTCTTGGACAGGGTCAGCCCCAGCATTTT

clone_size: NA
j_call: TRBJ2-2
d_call: NA
v_call: TRBV10-3
cdr3_aa: CAISERADTGELFF
cdr3_nt: TGTGCCATCAGTGAGCGCGCGGACACCGGGGAGCTGTTTTTT

clone_size: NA
j_call: TRBJ1-1
d_call: NA
v_call: TRBV5-6
cdr3_aa: CASSLGSRVEAFF
cdr3_nt: TGTGCCAGCAGCTTGGGGAGCAGGGTAGAAGCTTTCTTT

clone_size: NA
j_call: TRBJ1-5
d_call: NA
v_call: TRBV2
cdr3_aa: CASSGLPNQPQHF
cdr3_nt: TGTGCCAGCAGTGGACTACCCAATCAGCCCCAGCATTTT

clone_size: NA
j_call: TRBJ1-1
d_call: NA
v_call: TRBV3-1/TRBV3-2
cdr3_aa: CASSPQVPSGAFF
cdr3_nt: TGTGCCAGCAGCCCTCAGGTACCTTCGGGGGCTTTCTTT

clone_size: NA
j_call: TRBJ2-7
d_call: NA
v_call: TRBV28
cdr3_aa: CASSLLTGEQYF
cdr3_nt: TGTGCCAGCAGTTTACTAACAGGAGAGCAGTACTTC

clone_size: NA
j_call: TRBJ1-6
d_call: TRBD1
v_call: TRBV14
cdr3_aa: CASSQVDRDSPLHF
cdr3_nt: TGTGCCAGCAGCCAGGTCGACAGGGATTCACCCCTCCACTTT

clone_size: NA
j_call: TRBJ1-1
d_call: NA
v_call: TRBV6-5
cdr3_aa: CASSRGLLMNTEAFF
cdr3_nt: TGTGCCAGCAGTAGGGGCCTCCTCATGAACACTGAAGCTTTCTTT

clone_size: NA
j_call: TRBJ1-4
d_call: NA
v_call: TRBV28
cdr3_aa: CASSLYGRFNEKLFF
cdr3_nt: TGTGCCAGCAGTTTATATGGGCGCTTTAATGAAAAACTGTTTTTT

clone_size: NA
j_call: TRBJ2-6
d_call: NA
v_call: TRBV5-4
cdr3_aa: CASSLGGAGANVLTF
cdr3_nt: TGTGCCAGCAGCTTGGGGGGAGCTGGGGCCAACGTCCTGACTTTC

clone_size: NA
j_call: TRBJ2-7
d_call: TRBD1
v_call: TRBV28
cdr3_aa: CASNQQGGKTYEQYF
cdr3_nt: TGTGCCAGCAATCAACAGGGGGGCAAAACCTACGAGCAGTACTTC

clone_size: NA
j_call: TRBJ1-1
d_call: TRBD1
v_call: TRBV19
cdr3_aa: CASSKKGAHTEAFF
cdr3_nt: TGTGCCAGCTCCAAAAAGGGGGCGCACACTGAAGCTTTCTTT

clone_size: NA
j_call: TRBJ1-6
d_call: NA
v_call: TRBV6-5
cdr3_aa: CASSSGPYNSPLHF
cdr3_nt: TGTGCCAGCAGCTCAGGGCCCTATAATTCACCCCTCCACTTT

clone_size: NA
j_call: TRBJ1-5
d_call: NA
v_call: TRBV19
cdr3_aa: CASSTTGISNQPQHF
cdr3_nt: TGTGCCAGTAGTACTACAGGGATTAGCAATCAGCCCCAGCATTTT

clone_size: NA
j_call: TRBJ2-1
d_call: TRBD2
v_call: TRBV24-1
cdr3_aa: CATSDPMTSGGVNEQFF
cdr3_nt: TGTGCCACCAGTGACCCTATGACTAGCGGGGGGGTGAATGAGCAGTTCTTC

clone_size: NA
j_call: TRBJ1-5
d_call: NA
v_call: TRBV19
cdr3_aa: CASKRQSSNQPQHF
cdr3_nt: TGTGCCAGTAAGAGACAGTCGAGCAATCAGCCCCAGCATTTT

clone_size: NA
j_call: TRBJ1-5
d_call: NA
v_call: TRBV11-2
cdr3_aa: CASSNTGSGQPQHF
cdr3_nt: TGTGCCAGCAGCAATACAGGGTCGGGTCAGCCCCAGCATTTT

clone_size: NA
j_call: TRBJ2-3
d_call: NA
v_call: TRBV5-8
cdr3_aa: CASNLWGLASDTQYF
cdr3_nt: TGTGCCAGCAACTTGTGGGGTCTAGCGTCAGATACGCAGTATTTT

clone_size: NA
j_call: TRBJ1-2
d_call: NA
v_call: TRBV15
cdr3_aa: CATSSIKKGGYGYTF
cdr3_nt: TGTGCCACCAGCAGCATCAAGAAAGGGGGCTATGGCTACACCTTC

clone_size: few
j_call: TRBJ1-4
d_call: NA
v_call: TRBV9
cdr3_aa: CASSVGRGPNEKLFF
cdr3_nt: TGTGCCAGCAGCGTGGGGAGAGGACCTAATGAAAAACTGTTTTTT

clone_size: NA
j_call: TRBJ2-1
d_call: TRBD2
v_call: TRBV2
cdr3_aa: CASSYIAGGYNEQFF
cdr3_nt: TGTGCCAGCAGCTATATAGCGGGGGGCTACAATGAGCAGTTCTTC

clone_size: NA
j_call: TRBJ1-4
d_call: NA
v_call: TRBV27
cdr3_aa: CASSSAGTEEKLFF
cdr3_nt: TGTGCCAGCAGTTCCGCAGGTACTGAGGAAAAACTGTTTTTT

clone_size: NA
j_call: TRBJ1-2
d_call: TRBD1
v_call: TRBV20-1
cdr3_aa: CSASGGQGFNYGYTF
cdr3_nt: TGCAGTGCTAGTGGTGGACAGGGTTTTAACTATGGCTACACCTTC

clone_size: NA
j_call: TRBJ1-4
d_call: NA
v_call: TRBV6-5
cdr3_aa: CASSSGSRVGEKLFF
cdr3_nt: TGTGCCAGCAGTTCGGGGTCGCGGGTCGGTGAAAAACTGTTTTTT

clone_size: NA
j_call: TRBJ1-1
d_call: NA
v_call: TRBV3-1/TRBV3-2
cdr3_aa: CASSQGLPRLNTEAFF
cdr3_nt: TGTGCCAGCAGCCAAGGACTTCCAAGGTTGAACACTGAAGCTTTCTTT

clone_size: NA
j_call: TRBJ1-3
d_call: TRBD1
v_call: TRBV7-6
cdr3_aa: CASSLAPDRATGNTIYF
cdr3_nt: TGTGCCAGCAGCTTAGCTCCTGACAGGGCAACTGGAAACACCATATATTTT

clone_size: NA
j_call: TRBJ1-1
d_call: TRBD1
v_call: TRBV27
cdr3_aa: CASSSGDRSAFF
cdr3_nt: TGTGCCAGCAGTTCGGGGGACAGATCCGCTTTCTTT

clone_size: NA
j_call: TRBJ1-2
d_call: TRBD1
v_call: TRBV9
cdr3_aa: CASSAAGGSGYTF
cdr3_nt: TGTGCCAGCAGCGCCGCAGGGGGCAGTGGCTACACCTTC

clone_size: NA
j_call: TRBJ2-3
d_call: TRBD1
v_call: TRBV12-3/TRBV12-4
cdr3_aa: CASEDRGRLYF
cdr3_nt: TGTGCCAGCGAGGACAGGGGGCGGTTGTATTTT

clone_size: few
j_call: TRBJ1-5
d_call: TRBD1
v_call: TRBV28
cdr3_aa: CASSRGQGNQPQHF
cdr3_nt: TGTGCCAGCAGCCGTGGACAGGGGAATCAGCCCCAGCATTTT

clone_size: NA
j_call: TRBJ2-1
d_call: TRBD1
v_call: TRBV24-1
cdr3_aa: CATRGSGTAYNEQFF
cdr3_nt: TGTGCCACCAGGGGATCGGGGACAGCTTACAATGAGCAGTTCTTC

clone_size: NA
j_call: TRBJ2-5
d_call: TRBD2
v_call: TRBV9
cdr3_aa: CASSVTSGGAETQYF
cdr3_nt: TGTGCCAGCAGCGTTACTAGCGGGGGGGCCGAGACCCAGTACTTC

clone_size: few
j_call: TRBJ2-1
d_call: TRBD1
v_call: TRBV2
cdr3_aa: CASSEDRGNNEQFF
cdr3_nt: TGTGCCAGCAGTGAGGACAGGGGGAACAATGAGCAGTTCTTC

clone_size: NA
j_call: TRBJ1-5
d_call: NA
v_call: TRBV19
cdr3_aa: CASRGASSGPQHF
cdr3_nt: TGTGCCAGTAGGGGGGCGAGCTCCGGGCCCCAGCATTTT

clone_size: NA
j_call: TRBJ2-4
d_call: TRBD1
v_call: TRBV28
cdr3_aa: CASSLFSDRGKNIQYF
cdr3_nt: TGTGCCAGCAGTTTGTTCTCCGACAGGGGAAAAAACATTCAGTACTTC

clone_size: NA
j_call: TRBJ1-6
d_call: NA
v_call: TRBV28
cdr3_aa: CASSPLGRGGGNSPLHF
cdr3_nt: TGTGCCAGCAGCCCCCTCGGGAGGGGAGGTGGTAATTCACCCCTCCACTTT

clone_size: NA
j_call: TRBJ2-1
d_call: NA
v_call: TRBV7-3
cdr3_aa: CASSLYASPNSLNEQFF
cdr3_nt: TGTGCCAGCAGCTTATACGCGTCCCCCAACTCCCTCAATGAGCAGTTCTTC

clone_size: NA
j_call: TRBJ1-2
d_call: NA
v_call: TRBV18
cdr3_aa: CASSPGQLNGYTF
cdr3_nt: TGTGCCAGCTCACCAGGACAGTTGAACGGCTACACCTTC

clone_size: NA
j_call: TRBJ1-1
d_call: NA
v_call: TRBV9
cdr3_aa: CASSVVADTEAFF
cdr3_nt: TGTGCCAGCAGCGTAGTGGCGGACACTGAAGCTTTCTTT

clone_size: once
j_call: TRBJ1-2
d_call: NA
v_call: TRBV29-1
cdr3_aa: CSVLHSGPGNFYGYTF
cdr3_nt: TGCAGCGTCCTACATTCAGGTCCAGGGAACTTCTATGGCTACACCTTC

clone_size: NA
j_call: TRBJ1-5
d_call: TRBD1
v_call: TRBV28
cdr3_aa: CATFGTGGFSNQPQHF
cdr3_nt: TGTGCCACCTTCGGGACAGGGGGCTTTAGCAATCAGCCCCAGCATTTT

clone_size: NA
j_call: TRBJ1-2
d_call: TRBD1
v_call: TRBV12-3/TRBV12-4
cdr3_aa: CASSRDSPFSYTF
cdr3_nt: TGTGCCAGCAGTAGGGACAGCCCTTTTAGCTACACCTTC

clone_size: NA
j_call: TRBJ1-1
d_call: NA
v_call: TRBV10-1
cdr3_aa: CASSESTGERAFF
cdr3_nt: TGCGCCAGCAGTGAGTCGACTGGCGAGAGAGCTTTCTTT

clone_size: once
j_call: TRBJ1-5
d_call: NA
v_call: TRBV27
cdr3_aa: CASSLRVPLNQPQHF
cdr3_nt: TGTGCCAGCAGTCTGAGGGTACCCCTCAATCAGCCCCAGCATTTT

clone_size: NA
j_call: TRBJ1-6
d_call: NA
v_call: TRBV2
cdr3_aa: CASRQGTSPLHF
cdr3_nt: TGTGCCAGCAGGCAGGGTACTTCACCCCTCCACTTT

clone_size: NA
j_call: TRBJ2-3
d_call: TRBD1
v_call: TRBV13
cdr3_aa: CASSPRTGGLTDTQYF
cdr3_nt: TGTGCCAGCAGCCCGAGGACAGGGGGCCTGACAGATACGCAGTATTTT

clone_size: NA
j_call: TRBJ2-1
d_call: TRBD2
v_call: TRBV14
cdr3_aa: CASSSRLAGAYNEQFF
cdr3_nt: TGTGCCAGCAGCTCCCGACTAGCGGGGGCATACAATGAGCAGTTCTTC

clone_size: NA
j_call: TRBJ1-2
d_call: NA
v_call: TRBV6-5
cdr3_aa: CASRQLHYGYTF
cdr3_nt: TGTGCCAGCCGACAGCTTCACTATGGCTACACCTTC

clone_size: NA
j_call: TRBJ1-5
d_call: NA
v_call: TRBV18
cdr3_aa: CASSPKSVQGQGQPQHF
cdr3_nt: TGTGCCAGCTCACCGAAAAGTGTCCAGGGGCAGGGTCAGCCCCAGCATTTT

clone_size: NA
j_call: TRBJ1-2
d_call: TRBD1
v_call: TRBV27
cdr3_aa: CASSFLAGTGVVGYTF
cdr3_nt: TGTGCCAGCAGTTTCCTAGCCGGGACAGGGGTTGTTGGCTACACCTTC